Described below is a single T cell receptor beta chain sequence and its context. The CDR3 is made up of 16 amino acids. Unmatched junction bases numbered 2, after V lost 3 bases and J lost 0 bases. Germline V gene data show CDR1 as MGHRA and CDR2 as YSYEKL. TCRdb's table, derived via immunoSEQ multiplex PCR, lists solely in-frame clones and lacks some. The data hold under 300,000 clones, with 70% to 85% observed a single time. This entry is derived from a study of blood T cell repertoires in COVID-19. The chain combines TRBV4-1 with TRBJ2-2, with 9 positions matching TRBD1. This TCR came from a man aged 40-49 years who had recovered from COVID-19. Sequencing input: PBMCs or T cells enriched from blood (not recorded which). CDR3 sequence (DNA): TGCGCCAGCAGCCAGAACAGGGGGCCGAACACCGGGGAGCTGTTTTTT. Its protein product is CASSQNRGPNTGELFF.